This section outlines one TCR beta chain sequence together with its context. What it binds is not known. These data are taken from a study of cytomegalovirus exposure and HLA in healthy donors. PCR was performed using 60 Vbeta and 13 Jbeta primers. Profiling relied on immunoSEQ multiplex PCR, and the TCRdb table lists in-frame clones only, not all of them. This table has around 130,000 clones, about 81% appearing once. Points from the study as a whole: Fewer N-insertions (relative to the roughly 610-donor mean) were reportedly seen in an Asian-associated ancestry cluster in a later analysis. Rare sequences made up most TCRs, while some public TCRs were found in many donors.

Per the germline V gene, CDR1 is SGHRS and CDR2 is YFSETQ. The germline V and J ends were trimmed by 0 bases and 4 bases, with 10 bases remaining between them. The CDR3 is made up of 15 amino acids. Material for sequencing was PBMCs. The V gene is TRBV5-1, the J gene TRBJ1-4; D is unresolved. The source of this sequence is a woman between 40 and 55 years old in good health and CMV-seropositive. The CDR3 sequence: CASSLVSGINEKLFF. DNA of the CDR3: TGCGCCAGCAGCTTGGTCTCGGGGATTAATGAAAAACTGTTTTTT.